This TCR beta chain is drawn from a study of T cells in women clearing cervical HPV infection (dated by TCRdb to the late 2010s). In terms of the full investigation: Cases were approximately 25 women with histologically confirmed HPV16-related CIN3 or worse, including a couple of invasive cancers. Cases had a median age of almost 35 years and controls had a median age of around 40, with no significant differences in baseline characteristics. Cases and controls were matched on age within five years and on year of sample collection. The controls were 25 or so women whose single incident HPV16 infection cleared within 12 months with no development of precancer or cancer. Nested within Costa Rica's Guanacaste HPV Natural History Study, an exploratory proof-of-principle case-control study compared TCR repertoires across cervical HPV16 outcomes. Among cases, blood sampling came a median of almost 150 days after lesion detection, with an interquartile range of about 85 to 200 days. Five blinded duplicates per group were added as quality controls, so that approximately 60 samples were obtained: roughly 50 participants and roughly ten replicates. The parent cohort enrolled about 10,000 women aged 18 or older in Guanacaste, Costa Rica, during about 1992 to 1994 and followed them for less than 9 years. Since only a few of the women had HLA typing available, the possibility that HLA type was acting as a confounder could not be ruled out. Case blood was taken at the visit when the lesion was first identified, whereas control blood was taken when infection was no longer detected. The investigation overall reported the following: The cross-sectional design could not show whether the associations came before the infection or were a result of it, and neither effector/memory subsets nor HPV-specific T cells were isolated. Across sequencing depths, CIN3+ cases showed significantly higher TCR repertoire richness than controls, but evenness did not differ between the groups. Lower TRBV6-7 relative abundance was observed in cases than in controls (around 0.1% versus 0.15%; Bonferroni P = 0.0008). T-cell numbers per sample were unknown, so richness differences could reflect varying T-cell content rather than repertoire biology. By combining richness with V gene abundances, random forest classifiers separated cases from controls with an estimated AUC of just over 0.8.

Comments on this clone: Which antigen it targets is not known. The read ends 3 residues before the CDR3 terminus; that terminus is restored from the germline J gene.

TCR beta CDR3 regions were amplified by multiplex PCR using the immunoSEQ assay from an average of roughly 1,100 ng genomic DNA per sample. Primer bias was corrected in the assay by using a complete synthetic TCR repertoire to establish an amplification baseline. The amplicons were sequenced on the Illumina platform. The paper's processing steps were these. Sequences were error-corrected by clustering with frequency ratios and a modified nearest-neighbor algorithm, then analyzed in the immunoSEQ Analyzer with IMGT gene definitions. At each rarefaction depth, TCR richness and evenness were averaged across 20 rarefaction repeats, and samples with fewer sequences than that depth were excluded. Wilcoxon rank sum tests with FDR correction were used to compare V, D and J gene relative abundances between the groups. An intraclass correlation of just under 96% for TCR richness and an average of around 71% across 66 gene segments were obtained from the blinded duplicates. TCRdb's version of the immuneACCESS table is confined to in-frame rearrangements and falls short of the full clone set. An unresolved V gene accounts for under half of the shortfall where checked; the remainder is of unknown origin. The V and J calls and clone size are taken from that table; D and trimming were inferred from the DNA. This sample's table lists roughly 23,000 clones. The ten most abundant clones make up more than 8.5% of the sample.

From the cysteine up to the phenylalanine, the CDR3 has a length of 16 residues. The CDR3 was read in part: 39 bases, with the frame set at base 1. As encoded in the germline V gene (reference sequence), CDR1 is GTSNPN while CDR2 is SVGIG. V is pruned by 0 bases and J by 3 bases, leaving 7 bases of the junction without a gene match. Every participant had a single incident cervical HPV16 infection, and prevalent HPV16 infections were excluded. Cervical HPV DNA was detected by MY09/MY11 PCR and genotyped by dot-blot hybridization. Fifteen mL of heparinized blood were centrifuged, and the buffy coat was split into aliquots, frozen at -30 degrees C, and then kept at -80 degrees C. QIAGEN kits were used to extract genomic DNA from buffy coat specimens.

The chain is made from TRBV30 and TRBJ2-5; 10 nucleotides in the junction match TRBD2. The TCR was taken from a woman between 18 and 69 years old with a cervical HPV16 infection that either progressed to CIN3+ or cleared (not recorded which). Sequenced input: blood buffy coat. The encoded CDR3 is CAWSVRLAGEEETQYF. The sequenced part of the CDR3 DNA is TGTGCCTGGAGTGTACGGCTAGCGGGGGAGGAAGAGACC.